A single sample is the source of the 28 T cell receptor beta chains below, sequenced in a study of T cell repertoires in cytomegalovirus infection. No antigen has been assigned to these receptors. TCRdb called the reads again in MiXCR, with one record for every CDR3 protein. The sample records approximately 910,000 distinct CDR3 sequences, under 40% being singletons. Sequencing used cultured CD8+ T cells from PBMCs, obtained from culture after CMV antigen stimulation. The source is a human donor in good health (CMV status not recorded). Some clones in this sample may be carry-over from other donors' samples.

This chain connects TRBV6-5 to TRBJ2-7; D remains unclear. CDR1 is MNHEY and CDR2 is SVGAGI in the germline V gene. Trimming pared 2 bases from V and 3 bases from J, leaving 14 bases between. CDR3 length: 15 amino acids. The CDR3 region has the DNA TGTGCCAGCAGTTACGGCCCGACCGGCAACTACGAGCAGTACGTC. Residues: CASSYGPTGNYEQYV.

This clonotype was observed a few times. The J gene is TRBJ1-5, the V gene TRBV7-2; 10 bases are shared with TRBD1. Germline lookup yields CDR1 SGHTA and CDR2 FQGNSA. The V and J ends lost 4 bases and 9 bases, in that order; junction bases with no gene match: 9. This CDR3 is built from 15 residues. The chain's CDR3 is CASSSGTGDFLPQHF. CDR3 nucleotides: TGTGCCAGCAGCTCCGGGACAGGGGACTTCCTGCCCCAGCATTTT.

The chain combines TRBV7-9 with TRBJ2-7; D ambiguous. Trimming pared 4 bases from V and 5 bases from J, leaving 15 bases between. From germline, CDR1 is SEHNR and CDR2 FQNEAQ (reference sequence). This CDR3 has 14 amino acids. CDR3 in DNA: TGTGCCAGCAGCTCCCCAGCAGTAGTCCACGAGCAGTACTTC. Translating it yields CASSSPAVVHEQYF. Combining the CDR3 with reference TRBV7-9 and TRBJ2-7 gives the whole variable domain DTGVSQNPRHKITKRGQNVTFRCDPISEHNRLYWYRQTLGQGPEFLTYFQNEAQLEKSRLLSDRFSAERPKGSFSTLEIQRTEQGDSAMYLCASSSPAVVHEQYFGPGTRLTVT.

This clonotype came up a few times. V is TRBV27 and J is TRBJ2-2, with D perhaps TRBD2 (5 bases). V dropped 5 bases and J dropped 5 bases, with 15 bases sitting between them. This CDR3 has 15 amino acids. Germline CDR1 and CDR2: MNHEY and SMNVEV (reference sequence). The CDR3 bases are TGTGCCAGCAGTCCTCGGACCGGGAAGACCGGGGAGCTGTTTTTT. It is translated as CASSPRTGKTGELFF.

The chain employs TRBV7-9 and TRBJ2-1; 9 positions agree with TRBD2. This CDR3 contains 15 residues. Germline V lookup: CDR1 SEHNR, CDR2 FQNEAQ (reference sequence). The junction had 3 bases not matched to a gene; V was cut back by 1 base and J by 5 bases. The CDR3 DNA reads as TGTGCCAGCAGCTTAGGCCCTAGCGGGGACAATGAGCAGTTCTTC. Its translation: CASSLGPSGDNEQFF.

V usage is TRBV7-3 and J usage is TRBJ1-1; a weak D match, TRBD1 (5 bases). The V gene's germline CDR1 is SGHTA and CDR2 FQGTGA. V shed 4 bases and J shed 5 bases, with 14 bases lying between them. The CDR3 consists of 14 residues. CDR3 sequence (DNA): TGTGCCAGCAGCTCTGCCGGGGGGGGGACTGAAGCTTTCTTT. Amino acid sequence: CASSSAGGGTEAFF.

This clonotype was seen a handful of times. V usage is TRBV19 and J usage is TRBJ1-2; 8 nucleotides match TRBD1. Germline V gene data show CDR1 as LNHDA and CDR2 as SQIVND (reference sequence). The CDR3 runs 14 residues. The V gene end was trimmed by 8 bases and the J gene end by 2 bases; junction bases not matched to a gene: 7. CDR3 region: CASGDRSVNYGYTF. The CDR3 DNA reads as TGTGCCAGTGGGGACAGGAGCGTCAACTATGGCTACACCTTC.

This clonotype was seen a few times. The chain employs TRBV2 and TRBJ1-6, with 7 bases matching TRBD1. CDR1 is SNHLY and CDR2 is FYNNEI in the germline V gene. Trimming at V came to 10 bases and at J to 0 bases, leaving 3 bases not matched to a gene. The CDR3 contains 14 residues. CDR3 in DNA: TGTGCCACACAGGGGAGCTCCTATAATTCACCCCTCCACTTT. Its protein product is CATQGSSYNSPLHF.

This clonotype was picked up a small number of times. The chain combines TRBV18 with TRBJ1-1, with 7 positions matching TRBD1. There are 17 residues in the CDR3. The V and J ends lost 3 bases and 3 bases, in that order; junction bases with no gene match: 13. Germline assignment: CDR1 KGHSH and CDR2 LQKENI. The CDR3 region is CASSPGGLLRGYTEAFF. The CDR3 nucleotides are TGTGCCAGCTCACCGGGGGGACTCCTCAGGGGGTACACTGAAGCTTTCTTT. The variable domain in full, completed from reference TRBV18 and TRBJ1-1, reads NAGVMQNPRHLVRRRGQEARLRCSPMKGHSHVYWYRQLPEEGLKFMVYLQKENIIDESGMPKERFSAEFPKEGPSILRIQQVVRGDSAAYFCASSPGGLLRGYTEAFFGQGTRLTVV.

J is TRBJ1-1 and V is TRBV27, with TRBD1 matching 10 bases. The V gene's germline CDR1 is MNHEY and CDR2 SMNVEV (reference sequence). CDR3 length: 16 residues. Losses at the gene ends were 7 bases for V and 4 bases for J; bases not matched to a gene: 12. This chain's CDR3 is CASTKGQGSLGTEAFF. The CDR3 bases are TGTGCCAGCACCAAGGGACAGGGGTCCCTCGGCACTGAAGCTTTCTTT.

The table lists this clonotype with many counts. The rearrangement uses TRBV12-3 or TRBV12-4 and TRBJ2-5; no clear D gene. Trimming stripped 6 bases from V and 4 bases from J, with 6 bases between. The CDR3 totals 11 residues. CDR3 region: CASSLRETQYF. The DNA of the CDR3 is TGTGCCAGCAGCTTGAGAGAGACCCAGTACTTC.

This clonotype was detected ten times or more. The J gene is TRBJ1-5, the V gene TRBV7-9, with 7 bases identical to TRBD1. The CDR3 covers 14 residues. CDR1 and CDR2 (germline): SEHNR, FQNEAQ (reference sequence). The V segment lost 4 bases and the J segment 4 bases; nucleotides outside the gene matches: 4. Written as DNA, the CDR3 is TGTGCCAGCAGCTCTACAGGGGAAAATCAGCCCCAGCATTTT. Protein product: CASSSTGENQPQHF.

The CDR3 DNA is TGTGCCACCGCCCGACGGGACGTAAATCAGCCCCAGCATTTT. This gives the protein CATARRDVNQPQHF. The V gene is TRBV10-3, the J gene TRBJ1-5, with D tentatively TRBD1 (5 bases). V was shortened by 10 bases and J by 4 bases, with 17 bases between the two germline ends. CDR3 size: 14 residues. Germline V gene data show CDR1 as ENHRY and CDR2 as SYGVKD.

This clonotype was seen ten or more times. The chain combines TRBV6-2 or TRBV6-3 with TRBJ1-1; 7 bases map to TRBD1. The V gene end was trimmed by 2 bases and the J gene end by 5 bases; junction bases not matched to a gene: 5. The germline V gene has CDR1 MNHEY and CDR2 SVGEGT. The CDR3 totals 14 residues. In nucleotides, the CDR3 is TGTGCCAGCAGTTACACCAACAGGGGTACTGAAGCTTTCTTT. Protein product: CASSYTNRGTEAFF.

The sample holds many counts of this clonotype. The chain recombines TRBV7-8 with TRBJ1-5; D is uncertain. Germline-derived CDR1 and CDR2 are SGHVS and FQNEAQ. The CDR3 is 14 amino acids. V lost 1 base and J lost 9, with 13 bases in between. The CDR3 DNA reads TGTGCCAGCAGCTTAGAAAATTCGCGTTGGCCCCAGCATTTT. Residues: CASSLENSRWPQHF.

The chain employs TRBV6-2 or TRBV6-3 and TRBJ2-7; D possibly corresponds to TRBD2 (6 bases). Germline lookup yields CDR1 MNHEY and CDR2 SVGEGT. The CDR3 loop spans 16 amino acids. Trimming took 2 bases from V and 3 from J, leaving 17 bases between them. CDR3 sequence reads: CASSYDGVADFYEQYV. The CDR3 region has the DNA TGTGCCAGCAGTTACGACGGGGTAGCGGACTTCTACGAGCAGTACGTC.

This clonotype was recorded many times. The chain links TRBV7-6 to TRBJ2-5; 13 bases are shared with TRBD2. V gave up 7 bases and J gave up 6 bases; unmatched junction bases: 8. Germline V CDR1 and CDR2: SGHVS, FNYEAQ. The CDR3 runs to 15 residues. The CDR3, as DNA: TGTGCCAGCACCCCCGGGACTAGCGGGGTGAAGACCCAGTACTTC. It encodes CASTPGTSGVKTQYF.

The rearrangement links TRBV2 to TRBJ2-3, with D perhaps matching TRBD2 (5 bases). Trimming cost V 3 bases and J 2 bases, with 9 bases left between them. This CDR3 has 14 amino acids. The V gene's germline CDR1 is SNHLY and CDR2 FYNNEI. Here the CDR3 DNA reads TGTGCCAGCAGTGAGCCCGGGGACACAGATACGCAGTATTTT. Translating gives CASSEPGDTDTQYF.

This clonotype was counted ten times or more. The chain carries TRBV7-2 and TRBJ2-1, with unresolved D. This CDR3 region has 17 residues. Trimming took off 1 base at V and 0 bases at J, with 13 bases between the two ends. The germline CDR1 and CDR2 sequences are SGHTA and FQGNSA. CDR3 protein: CASSLEVAASSYNEQFF. CDR3 sequence (DNA): TGTGCCAGCAGCTTAGAAGTCGCCGCTAGCTCCTACAATGAGCAGTTCTTC.

This chain joins TRBV7-2 and TRBJ2-7; D is perhaps TRBD2 (6 bases). Trimming left V 1 base short and J 4 bases short, with 11 bases between. The CDR3 runs to 14 residues. The germline gives CDR1 SGHTA, CDR2 FQGNSA. The CDR3 region is CASSLGGTLYEQYF. The CDR3 coding sequence is TGTGCCAGCAGCTTAGGCGGGACCCTATACGAGCAGTACTTC.

This clonotype was recorded many times. The chain couples TRBV15 to TRBJ1-1; D is uncertain. The CDR3 covers 14 residues. Germline V gene sequence: CDR1 LNHNV, CDR2 YYDKDF (reference sequence). The V and J ends lost 3 bases and 4 bases respectively, with 12 bases between them. The CDR3 here is CATSSSGKATEAFF. CDR3 nucleotide sequence: TGTGCCACCAGCAGTTCGGGGAAGGCCACTGAAGCTTTCTTT.

V and J are TRBV27 and TRBJ1-2, with D perhaps matching TRBD1 (5 bases). Trimming took 4 bases from V and 8 from J, leaving 26 bases between them. The CDR3 length is 17 residues. The germline gives CDR1 MNHEY, CDR2 SMNVEV (reference sequence). Here the CDR3 DNA reads TGTGCCAGCAGTTCCCTCGAACCGGGACCGCCCCGGCAGGGCTACACCTTC. Encoded protein: CASSSLEPGPPRQGYTF.

This clonotype was counted ten times or more. This chain joins TRBV7-9 and TRBJ2-1; 7 bases are shared with TRBD2. CDR1 and CDR2 from the germline V gene are SEHNR and FQNEAQ (reference sequence). The CDR3 consists of 14 residues. After removal of 7 bases from V and 1 base from J, the junction contained 4 bases not matched to a gene. The CDR3, as DNA: TGTGCCAGCACCTCGGGGGGATCCTACAATGAGCAGTTCTTC. As protein: CASTSGGSYNEQFF.

The sample holds many counts of this clonotype. V usage is TRBV7-2 and J usage is TRBJ1-1; maybe TRBD1 (6 bases). CDR3 size: 15 residues. CDR1 is SGHTA, CDR2 FQGNSA, per germline. Trimming removed 4 bases at V and 7 bases at J, with 19 bases between. The CDR3 DNA reads as TGTGCCAGCAGCTCTAGCCTACAGGGAAGTCATGAAGCTTTCTTT. It specifies CASSSSLQGSHEAFF.

The table lists this clonotype with many counts. The rearrangement joins TRBV27 to TRBJ2-1, with D perhaps matching TRBD1 or TRBD2 (6 bases each). The CDR3 is 15 amino acids. The germline V gene encodes CDR1 MNHEY and CDR2 SMNVEV (reference sequence). V was cut by 7 bases and J by 8 bases, with 21 bases left in between. The CDR3 protein is CASTLNRGRWDEQFF. The CDR3 DNA follows: TGTGCCAGCACCTTGAACCGGGGGCGCTGGGATGAGCAGTTCTTC.

This clonotype was seen at least ten times. At one boundary the junction diverges from the germline segment, which might be a read error. The rearrangement links TRBV7-8 to TRBJ2-1, with a weak D call TRBD2 (5 bases). Germline values: CDR1 SGHVS, CDR2 FQNEAQ. This CDR3 is 13 amino acids long. The CDR3 DNA reads as TGTGCCAGCAACTTAGCGAAGGACCATGAGCAGTTCTTC. Translating gives CASNLAKDHEQFF.

This chain links TRBV19 with TRBJ1-5; no definite D call. Germline CDR1 and CDR2: LNHDA and SQIVND (reference sequence). V shed 8 bases and J shed 9 bases, with 5 bases lying between them. The CDR3 extends over 9 amino acids. CDR3 coding DNA: TGTGCCAGTGGAAGGCCCCAGCATTTT. Protein: CASGRPQHF.

This clonotype was observed a handful of times. The rearrangement links TRBV27 to TRBJ2-5; D is ambiguous. V lost 7 bases and J lost 5, with 14 bases in between. The CDR3 totals 13 residues. Germline CDR1 MNHEY, CDR2 SMNVEV (reference sequence). As DNA, the CDR3 is TGTGCCAGCACCGATGGCCTGGGGGAGACCCAGTACTTC. This codes for CASTDGLGETQYF.